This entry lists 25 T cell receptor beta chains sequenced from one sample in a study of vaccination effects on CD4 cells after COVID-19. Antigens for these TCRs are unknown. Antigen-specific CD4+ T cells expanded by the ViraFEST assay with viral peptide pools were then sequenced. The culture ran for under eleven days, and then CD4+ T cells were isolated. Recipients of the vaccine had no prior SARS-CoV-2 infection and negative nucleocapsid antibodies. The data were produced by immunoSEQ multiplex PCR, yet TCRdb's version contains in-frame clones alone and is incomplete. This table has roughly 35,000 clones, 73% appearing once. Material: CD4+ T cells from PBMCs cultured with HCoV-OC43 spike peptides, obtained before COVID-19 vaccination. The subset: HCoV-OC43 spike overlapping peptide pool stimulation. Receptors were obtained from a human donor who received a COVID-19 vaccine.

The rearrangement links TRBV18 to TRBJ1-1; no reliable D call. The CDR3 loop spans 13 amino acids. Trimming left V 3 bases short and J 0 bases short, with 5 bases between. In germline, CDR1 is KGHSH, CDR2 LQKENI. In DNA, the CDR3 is TGTGCCAGCTCACCCCAGATGAACACTGAAGCTTTCTTT. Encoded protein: CASSPQMNTEAFF. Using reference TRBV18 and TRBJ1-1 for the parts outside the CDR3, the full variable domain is NAGVMQNPRHLVRRRGQEARLRCSPMKGHSHVYWYRQLPEEGLKFMVYLQKENIIDESGMPKERFSAEFPKEGPSILRIQQVVRGDSAAYFCASSPQMNTEAFFGQGTRLTVV.

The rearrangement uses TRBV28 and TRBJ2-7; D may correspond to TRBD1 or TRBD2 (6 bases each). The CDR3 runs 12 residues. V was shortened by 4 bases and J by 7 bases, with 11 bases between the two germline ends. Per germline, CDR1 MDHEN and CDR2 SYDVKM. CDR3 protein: CASSYRGGEQYF. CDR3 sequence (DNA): TGTGCCAGCAGTTACCGAGGGGGGGAGCAGTACTTC.

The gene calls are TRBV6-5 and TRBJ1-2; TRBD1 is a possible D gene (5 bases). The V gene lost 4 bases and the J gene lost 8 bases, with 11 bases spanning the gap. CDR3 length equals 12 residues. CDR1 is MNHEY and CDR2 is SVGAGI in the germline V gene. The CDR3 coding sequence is TGTGCCAGCAGTTCGGGGACGGGGGGCTACACCTTC. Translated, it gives CASSSGTGGYTF.

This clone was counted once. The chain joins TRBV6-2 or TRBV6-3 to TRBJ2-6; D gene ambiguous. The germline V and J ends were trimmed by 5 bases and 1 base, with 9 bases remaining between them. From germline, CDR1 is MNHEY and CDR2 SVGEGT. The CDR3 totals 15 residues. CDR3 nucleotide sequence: TGTGCCAGCAGTCGACGGCAATCTGGGGCCAACGTCCTGACTTTC. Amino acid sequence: CASSRRQSGANVLTF.

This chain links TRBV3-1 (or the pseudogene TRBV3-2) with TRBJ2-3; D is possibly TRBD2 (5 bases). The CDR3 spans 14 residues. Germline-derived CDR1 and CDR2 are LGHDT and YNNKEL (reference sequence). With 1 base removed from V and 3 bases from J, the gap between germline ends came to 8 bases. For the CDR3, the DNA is TGTGCCAGCAGCCAAGTACTAGGGACAGATACGCAGTATTTT. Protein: CASSQVLGTDTQYF.

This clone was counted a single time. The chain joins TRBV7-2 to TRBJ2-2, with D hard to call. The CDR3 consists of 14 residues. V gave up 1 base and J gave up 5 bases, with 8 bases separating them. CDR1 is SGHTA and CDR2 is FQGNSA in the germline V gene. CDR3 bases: TGTGCCAGCAGCTTAGGGGCCGGGACCGGGGAGCTGTTTTTT. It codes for CASSLGAGTGELFF.

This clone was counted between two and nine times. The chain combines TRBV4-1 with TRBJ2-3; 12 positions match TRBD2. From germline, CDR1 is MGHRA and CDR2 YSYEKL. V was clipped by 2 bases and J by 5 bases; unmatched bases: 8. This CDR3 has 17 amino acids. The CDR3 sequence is CASSQRVSSGRGDTQYF. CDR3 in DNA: TGCGCCAGCAGCCAAAGGGTTTCTAGCGGGAGGGGAGATACGCAGTATTTT.

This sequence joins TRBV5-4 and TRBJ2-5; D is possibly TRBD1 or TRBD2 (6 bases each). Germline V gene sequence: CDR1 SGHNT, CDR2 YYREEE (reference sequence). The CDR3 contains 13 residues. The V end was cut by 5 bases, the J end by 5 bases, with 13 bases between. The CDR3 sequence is CASSEGGRETQYF. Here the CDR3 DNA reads TGTGCCAGCAGTGAGGGGGGAAGGGAGACCCAGTACTTC.

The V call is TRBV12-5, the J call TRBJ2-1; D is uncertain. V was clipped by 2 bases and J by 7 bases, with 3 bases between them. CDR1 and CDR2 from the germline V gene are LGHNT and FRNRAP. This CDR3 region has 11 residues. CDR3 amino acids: CASGLRNEQFF. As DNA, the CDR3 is TGTGCTAGTGGTTTGCGAAATGAGCAGTTCTTC.

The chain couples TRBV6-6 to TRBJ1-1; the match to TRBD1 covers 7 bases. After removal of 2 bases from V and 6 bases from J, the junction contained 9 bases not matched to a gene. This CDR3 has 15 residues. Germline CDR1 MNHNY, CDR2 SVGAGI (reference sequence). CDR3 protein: CASSYGLGGAAEAFF. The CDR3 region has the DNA TGTGCCAGCAGTTACGGGTTAGGGGGCGCGGCTGAAGCTTTCTTT.

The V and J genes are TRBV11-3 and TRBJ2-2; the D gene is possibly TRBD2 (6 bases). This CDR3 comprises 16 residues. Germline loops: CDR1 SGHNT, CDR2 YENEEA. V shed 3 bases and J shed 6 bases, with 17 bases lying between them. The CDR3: CASSFRLVGRPGELFF. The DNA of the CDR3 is TGTGCCAGCAGCTTCAGACTAGTTGGAAGACCCGGGGAGCTGTTTTTT.

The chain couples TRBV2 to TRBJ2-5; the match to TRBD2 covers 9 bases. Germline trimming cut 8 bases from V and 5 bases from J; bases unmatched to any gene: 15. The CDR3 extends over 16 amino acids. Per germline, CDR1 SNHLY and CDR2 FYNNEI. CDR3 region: CASVGPRGGDRETQYF. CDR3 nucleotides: TGTGCCAGCGTTGGCCCGCGGGGGGGGGACCGGGAGACCCAGTACTTC.

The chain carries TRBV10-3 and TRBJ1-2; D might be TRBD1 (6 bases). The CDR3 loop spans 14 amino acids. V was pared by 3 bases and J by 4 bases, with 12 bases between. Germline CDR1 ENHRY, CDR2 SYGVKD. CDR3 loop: CAISDPGAIYGYTF. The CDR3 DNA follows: TGTGCCATCAGTGATCCAGGGGCAATCTATGGCTACACCTTC.

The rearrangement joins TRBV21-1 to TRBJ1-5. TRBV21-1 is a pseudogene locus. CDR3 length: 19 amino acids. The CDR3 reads CASSKGGRTKLYSNQPQHF. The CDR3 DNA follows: TGTGCCAGCAGCAAAGGTGGCAGGACCAAGCTTTATAGCAATCAGCCCCAGCATTTT.

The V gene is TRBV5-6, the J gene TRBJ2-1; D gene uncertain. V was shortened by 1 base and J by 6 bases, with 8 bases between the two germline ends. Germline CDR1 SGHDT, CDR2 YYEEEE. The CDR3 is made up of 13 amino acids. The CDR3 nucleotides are TGTGCCAGCAGCTTGTCACTCCTCAATGAGCAGTTCTTC. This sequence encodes CASSLSLLNEQFF.

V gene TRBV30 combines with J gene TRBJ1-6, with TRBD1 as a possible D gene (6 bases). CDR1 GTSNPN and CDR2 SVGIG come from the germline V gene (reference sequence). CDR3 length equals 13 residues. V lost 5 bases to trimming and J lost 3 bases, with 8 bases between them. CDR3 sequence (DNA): TGTGCCTGGGGACAGAACTATAATTCACCCCTCCACTTT. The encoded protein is CAWGQNYNSPLHF.

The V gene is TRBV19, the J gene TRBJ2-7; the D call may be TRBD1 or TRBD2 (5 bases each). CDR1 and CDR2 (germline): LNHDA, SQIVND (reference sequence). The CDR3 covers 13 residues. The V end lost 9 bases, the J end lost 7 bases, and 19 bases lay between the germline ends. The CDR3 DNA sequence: TGTGCCAGCCGCCGCTCCGGGACGAAAGAGCAGTACTTC. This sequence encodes CASRRSGTKEQYF.

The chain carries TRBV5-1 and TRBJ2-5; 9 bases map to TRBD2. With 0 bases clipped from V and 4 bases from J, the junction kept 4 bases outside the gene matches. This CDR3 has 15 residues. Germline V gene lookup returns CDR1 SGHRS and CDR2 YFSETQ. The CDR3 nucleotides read TGCGCCAGCAGCTTGGGGTTAGCGGGGGTAGAGACCCAGTACTTC. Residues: CASSLGLAGVETQYF.

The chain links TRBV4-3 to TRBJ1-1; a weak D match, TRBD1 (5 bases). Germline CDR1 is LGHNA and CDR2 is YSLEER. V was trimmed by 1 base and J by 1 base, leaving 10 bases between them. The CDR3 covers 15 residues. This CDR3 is CASSQGLQGNTEAFF. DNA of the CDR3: TGCGCCAGCAGCCAAGGGTTGCAGGGGAACACTGAAGCTTTCTTT.

The CDR3 region is CASSLVAHPEAFF. The CDR3 coding sequence is TGTGCCAGCAGCTTGGTGGCCCACCCTGAAGCTTTCTTT. The chain is built from TRBV5-5 and TRBJ1-1; no firm D call. V was shortened by 0 bases and J by 6 bases, with 9 bases between the two germline ends. This CDR3 is built from 13 residues. Looked up from germline, CDR1 is SGHKS and CDR2 is YYEKEE (reference sequence). The whole variable domain, filled in from reference TRBV5-5 and TRBJ1-1, reads DAGVTQSPTHLIKTRGQQVTLRCSPISGHKSVSWYQQVLGQGPQFIFQYYEKEERGRGNFPDRFSARQFPNYSSELNVNALLLGDSALYLCASSLVAHPEAFFGQGTRLTVV.

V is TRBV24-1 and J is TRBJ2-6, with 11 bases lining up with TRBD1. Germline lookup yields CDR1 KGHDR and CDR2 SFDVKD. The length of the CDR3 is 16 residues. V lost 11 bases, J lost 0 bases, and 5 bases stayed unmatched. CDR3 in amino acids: CAIAGTGGSGANVLTF. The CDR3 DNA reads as TGTGCCATCGCCGGGACAGGGGGCTCTGGGGCCAACGTCCTGACTTTC.

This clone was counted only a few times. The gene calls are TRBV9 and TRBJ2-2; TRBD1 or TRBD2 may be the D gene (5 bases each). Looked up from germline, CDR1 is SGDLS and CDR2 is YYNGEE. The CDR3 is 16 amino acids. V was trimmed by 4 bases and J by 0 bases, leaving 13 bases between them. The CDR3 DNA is TGTGCCAGCAGCCCCGGGGCGCTCGCGAACACCGGGGAGCTGTTTTTT. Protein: CASSPGALANTGELFF.

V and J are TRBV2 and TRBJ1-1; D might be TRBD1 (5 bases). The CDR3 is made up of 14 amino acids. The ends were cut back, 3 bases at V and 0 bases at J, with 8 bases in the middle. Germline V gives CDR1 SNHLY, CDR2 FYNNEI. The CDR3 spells CASSDGTLNTEAFF. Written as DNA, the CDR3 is TGTGCCAGCAGTGACGGGACTCTGAACACTGAAGCTTTCTTT.

The CDR3 coding sequence is TGTGCCACCAGCAGAGATCCCGGGACTAGCGGGGGGGCTCGCCTCGAGCAGTACTTC. Amino acid sequence: CATSRDPGTSGGARLEQYF. This chain links TRBV15 with TRBJ2-7; 16 nucleotides match TRBD2. Germline V gene sequence: CDR1 LNHNV, CDR2 YYDKDF (reference sequence). The CDR3 has 19 residues. Germline trimming cut 0 bases from V and 6 bases from J; bases unmatched to any gene: 11.

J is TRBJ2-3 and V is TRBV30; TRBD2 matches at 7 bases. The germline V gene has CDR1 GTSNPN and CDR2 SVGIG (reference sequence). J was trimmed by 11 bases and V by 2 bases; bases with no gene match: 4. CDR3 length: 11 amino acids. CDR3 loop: CAWSNQREQYF. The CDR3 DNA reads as TGTGCCTGGAGTAACCAGCGGGAGCAGTATTTT.